The rows below give T cell receptor beta chains drawn from one sample of a study of blood T cell repertoires in COVID-19. The method was immunoSEQ multiplex PCR; TCRdb's version includes in-frame clones alone and lacks a portion of them. The repertoire consists of fewer than 150,000 clones, with 82% occurring once and the leading ten covering roughly 4%. The sequenced sample consisted of peripheral blood. Source of these receptors: a woman of 80 years or more with acute or convalescent COVID-19. The conserved cysteine and the conserved F or W are not part of the CDR3 here.

V gene,CDR3 protein
TRBV11-2,ASRDSGGAVDTQY
TRBV5-8,ASSFSGNSNQPQH
TRBV4-1,ASSQLPGEKLF
TRBV5-1,ASISSGQGNTGELF
TRBV28,ASSLPPGLSHGYT
TRBV30,AWSVGKGSEQY
TRBV27,ASSLIGASGGNEQF
TRBV19,ARSETVNSGNTIY
TRBV13,ASSPPPWGAEAF
TRBV13,ASSLSFGGLSYNEQF
TRBV25-1,ASSERVLGANSPLH
TRBV7-8,ASSPLQGPSSYEQY
TRBV5-1,ASSAFQGTGELF
TRBV15,ATSRDPRRGEKLF
TRBV4-2,ASSQDRAGPYNEQF
TRBV5-1,ASSLVTGGSYEQY
TRBV7-7,ASSLSWGENEQF
TRBV5-1,ASSLTGDPYGYT
TRBV7-9,ASSFSQGYNSPLH
TRBV6-6,ASSRITLGYGYT
TRBV6-6,ASSPTDRGGNQPQH